Listed below are T cell receptor beta chains from one sample, sequenced in a study of vaccination effects on CD4 cells after COVID-19. The assay was immunoSEQ multiplex PCR, and TCRdb's table has in-frame clones only and misses some. This table has around 79,000 clones, around 76% appearing once. These receptors' targets are unknown. The starting material was CD4+ T cells from PBMCs cultured with SARS-CoV-2 spike peptides, obtained before COVID-19 vaccination. The receptor set was obtained from a human donor who received a COVID-19 vaccine. CDR3s include the opening cysteine and the closing phenylalanine or tryptophan. The D gene is left open where the match is weak. For some rows the clone size is stated as once, few or many, or as a class when expanded; others skip it.

d_call: TRBD2
j_call: TRBJ2-1
v_call: TRBV2
clone_size: -
cdr3_nt: TGTGCCAGCAGACGGGGGGGCAACAATGAGCAGTTCTTC
cdr3_aa: CASRRGGNNEQFF

d_call: TRBD2
j_call: TRBJ2-2
v_call: TRBV29-1
clone_size: -
cdr3_nt: TGCAGCGCCGGGGGGGCAGGGGAGCCCGGGGAGCTGTTTTTT
cdr3_aa: CSAGGAGEPGELFF

d_call: -
j_call: TRBJ1-3
v_call: TRBV23-1
clone_size: -
cdr3_nt: TGCGCCAGCAGCCAGGACACCTTCTCTGGAAACACCATATATTTT
cdr3_aa: CASSQDTFSGNTIYF

d_call: -
j_call: TRBJ1-5
v_call: TRBV6-5
clone_size: -
cdr3_nt: TGTGCCAGCAGAAAGTCATCGGGGGGGCGTCAGCCCCAGCATTTT
cdr3_aa: CASRKSSGGRQPQHF

d_call: TRBD1
j_call: TRBJ1-2
v_call: TRBV10-3
clone_size: -
cdr3_nt: TGTGCCATCAGCGACAGGGGTAACTATGGCTACACCTTC
cdr3_aa: CAISDRGNYGYTF

d_call: -
j_call: TRBJ2-5
v_call: TRBV18
clone_size: -
cdr3_nt: TGTGCCAGCTCACGCGAGATCAGTGGAGACGGAGAGACCCAGTACTTC
cdr3_aa: CASSREISGDGETQYF

d_call: -
j_call: TRBJ2-2
v_call: TRBV7-3
clone_size: -
cdr3_nt: TGTGCCAGCAGCTCCTTCACGACCGGGGAGCTGTTTTTT
cdr3_aa: CASSSFTTGELFF

d_call: -
j_call: TRBJ1-2
v_call: TRBV12-3/TRBV12-4
clone_size: few
cdr3_nt: TGTGCCAGCACCCTGGGACATTACTATGGCTACACCTTC
cdr3_aa: CASTLGHYYGYTF

d_call: TRBD1
j_call: TRBJ1-1
v_call: TRBV5-1
clone_size: -
cdr3_nt: TGCGCCAGCAGCCCGACAGGGGGTAACACTGAAGCTTTCTTT
cdr3_aa: CASSPTGGNTEAFF

d_call: TRBD1
j_call: TRBJ1-3
v_call: TRBV19
clone_size: -
cdr3_nt: TGTGCCAGTAGAACAACCGGGACAGGGGCTTTCTCTGGAAACACCATATATTTT
cdr3_aa: CASRTTGTGAFSGNTIYF

d_call: TRBD1
j_call: TRBJ2-3
v_call: TRBV10-3
clone_size: -
cdr3_nt: TGTGCCATCGCCGGGACAGGGATCGGTGTAGATACGCAGTATTTT
cdr3_aa: CAIAGTGIGVDTQYF

d_call: -
j_call: TRBJ1-4
v_call: TRBV24-1
clone_size: -
cdr3_nt: TGTGCCACCAGTGCCGAGGCGGGAAAACTGTTTTTT
cdr3_aa: CATSAEAGKLFF

d_call: -
j_call: TRBJ1-1
v_call: TRBV7-8
clone_size: -
cdr3_nt: TGTGCCAGCAGCTTCCGGGACACTGAAGCTTTCTTT
cdr3_aa: CASSFRDTEAFF

d_call: -
j_call: TRBJ2-1
v_call: TRBV4-1
clone_size: -
cdr3_nt: TGCGCCAGCAGCCAAGGCAGGGGCCACAATGAGCAGTTCTTC
cdr3_aa: CASSQGRGHNEQFF

d_call: -
j_call: TRBJ2-4
v_call: TRBV21-1
clone_size: -
cdr3_nt: TGTGCCAGCAGCAAATGGGCGTTGACTAAAAACATTCAGTACTTC
cdr3_aa: CASSKWALTKNIQYF

d_call: TRBD2
j_call: TRBJ2-5
v_call: TRBV5-1
clone_size: -
cdr3_nt: TGCGCCAGCAGCTTAAAGCGGGGGAAAGAGACCCAGTACTTC
cdr3_aa: CASSLKRGKETQYF

d_call: -
j_call: TRBJ2-5
v_call: TRBV9
clone_size: -
cdr3_nt: TGTGCCAGCAGCGTAAGCTGGAGAGAGACCCAGTACTTC
cdr3_aa: CASSVSWRETQYF

d_call: TRBD1
j_call: TRBJ1-5
v_call: TRBV15
clone_size: -
cdr3_nt: TGTGCCACCAGCTCCAGGGGGGTTCAGCCCCAGCATTTT
cdr3_aa: CATSSRGVQPQHF

d_call: -
j_call: TRBJ2-2
v_call: TRBV9
clone_size: -
cdr3_nt: TGTGCCAGCAGCGTAGGTAGGGGGAACACCGGGGAGCTGTTTTTT
cdr3_aa: CASSVGRGNTGELFF

d_call: -
j_call: TRBJ2-1
v_call: TRBV6-2/TRBV6-3
clone_size: -
cdr3_nt: TGTGCCAGCAGCCCTTCGGGACGGCGGAATGAGCAGTTCTTC
cdr3_aa: CASSPSGRRNEQFF

d_call: TRBD1
j_call: TRBJ1-2
v_call: TRBV10-3
clone_size: -
cdr3_nt: TGTGCCATCAGTGAGAAAGGGACAGCCGGCGGCTACACCTTC
cdr3_aa: CAISEKGTAGGYTF

d_call: -
j_call: TRBJ2-3
v_call: TRBV29-1
clone_size: -
cdr3_nt: TGCAGCGTTGAGCCTAAAAGCACAGATACGCAGTATTTT
cdr3_aa: CSVEPKSTDTQYF

d_call: TRBD1
j_call: TRBJ2-5
v_call: TRBV5-4
clone_size: few
cdr3_nt: TGTGCCAGCAGCCGAGGGGGCCTCGAGACCCAGTACTTC
cdr3_aa: CASSRGGLETQYF

d_call: -
j_call: TRBJ1-6
v_call: TRBV6-5
clone_size: -
cdr3_nt: TGTGCCAGCAGTTACAAAGGCTGGGGCTGGAATTCACCCCTCCACTTT
cdr3_aa: CASSYKGWGWNSPLHF

d_call: -
j_call: TRBJ2-2
v_call: TRBV7-2
clone_size: -
cdr3_nt: TGTGCCAGCAGCCCCTACGGGGTTAAGAACACCGGGGAGCTGTTTTTT
cdr3_aa: CASSPYGVKNTGELFF

d_call: TRBD1
j_call: TRBJ2-2
v_call: TRBV9
clone_size: -
cdr3_nt: TGTGCCAGCAGCCCCCCGGACAGGACATACACCGGGGAGCTGTTTTTT
cdr3_aa: CASSPPDRTYTGELFF

d_call: -
j_call: TRBJ1-2
v_call: TRBV27
clone_size: -
cdr3_nt: TGTGCCAGCAGCCGAAACAAAAACGGAGACTATGGCTACACCTTC
cdr3_aa: CASSRNKNGDYGYTF

d_call: -
j_call: TRBJ2-1
v_call: TRBV20-1
clone_size: -
cdr3_nt: TGCAGTGCTAAAGAAGCGGTTGAGCAGTTCTTC
cdr3_aa: CSAKEAVEQFF

d_call: -
j_call: TRBJ1-6
v_call: TRBV19
clone_size: -
cdr3_nt: TGTGCCAGTACCCAGGACTCCCTTTCGGGGCCCCTCCACTTT
cdr3_aa: CASTQDSLSGPLHF

d_call: -
j_call: TRBJ1-1
v_call: TRBV5-5
clone_size: -
cdr3_nt: TGTGCCAGCAGGCCCGTACCGGACCTTGAAGCTTTCTTT
cdr3_aa: CASRPVPDLEAFF

d_call: -
j_call: TRBJ2-2
v_call: TRBV12-3/TRBV12-4
clone_size: few
cdr3_nt: TGTGCCAGCAGTGCATCCGGGGAGCTGTTTTTT
cdr3_aa: CASSASGELFF

d_call: -
j_call: TRBJ1-1
v_call: TRBV7-9
clone_size: few
cdr3_nt: TGTGCCAGCAGCTTTGGGAAGAACACTGAAGCTTTCTTT
cdr3_aa: CASSFGKNTEAFF

d_call: TRBD1
j_call: TRBJ2-5
v_call: TRBV18
clone_size: -
cdr3_nt: TGTGCCAGCTCACCAAAGGGACAGCAAGAGACCCAGTACTTC
cdr3_aa: CASSPKGQQETQYF

d_call: -
j_call: TRBJ2-2
v_call: TRBV10-3
clone_size: -
cdr3_nt: TGTGCCATCAGCAAAACCGGGGGCACCGCGAACACCGGGGAGCTGTTTTTT
cdr3_aa: CAISKTGGTANTGELFF

d_call: -
j_call: TRBJ1-5
v_call: TRBV30
clone_size: -
cdr3_nt: TGTGCCTGGGGGAGGCCCGCGGGTGGCAATCAGCCCCAGCATTTT
cdr3_aa: CAWGRPAGGNQPQHF

d_call: TRBD2
j_call: TRBJ2-5
v_call: TRBV2
clone_size: -
cdr3_nt: TGTGCCAGCAGTACCCTTGGACTAGCGGGGGGCAATAGGGAGACCCAGTACTTC
cdr3_aa: CASSTLGLAGGNRETQYF

d_call: -
j_call: TRBJ1-4
v_call: TRBV5-1
clone_size: -
cdr3_nt: TGCGCCAGCAGCTTTACAGGTTCCGGACCAACTAATGAAAAACTGTTTTTT
cdr3_aa: CASSFTGSGPTNEKLFF

d_call: TRBD2
j_call: TRBJ2-5
v_call: TRBV7-9
clone_size: -
cdr3_nt: TGTGCCAGCAGACGCAATAGCGGGGGCCCTAAAGAGACCCAGTACTTC
cdr3_aa: CASRRNSGGPKETQYF

d_call: -
j_call: TRBJ2-5
v_call: TRBV24-1
clone_size: -
cdr3_nt: TGTGCCACCAGTGATCCCTCGACTAGGGAAGAGACCCAGTACTTC
cdr3_aa: CATSDPSTREETQYF

d_call: TRBD2
j_call: TRBJ2-1
v_call: TRBV7-2
clone_size: -
cdr3_nt: TGTGCCAGCAGCTTAGCAACTAGCGGGGGGGCGGGGAATGAGCAGTTCTTC
cdr3_aa: CASSLATSGGAGNEQFF

d_call: -
j_call: TRBJ2-2
v_call: TRBV10-3
clone_size: few
cdr3_nt: TGTGCCACCGCCGGGACATCATCCGGGGAGCTGTTTTTT
cdr3_aa: CATAGTSSGELFF

d_call: -
j_call: TRBJ1-5
v_call: TRBV6-6
clone_size: -
cdr3_nt: TGTGCCAGCAAAGGGAACGGGGGAAGCAATCAGCCCCAGCATTTT
cdr3_aa: CASKGNGGSNQPQHF

d_call: -
j_call: TRBJ2-5
v_call: TRBV5-4
clone_size: -
cdr3_nt: TGTGCCAGCACTTCGACAATAGCGGATATGGAGACCCAGTACTTC
cdr3_aa: CASTSTIADMETQYF

d_call: -
j_call: TRBJ1-2
v_call: TRBV19
clone_size: -
cdr3_nt: TGTGCCAGTAGTATCGACAGGTATCTTTATGGCTACACCTTC
cdr3_aa: CASSIDRYLYGYTF

d_call: -
j_call: TRBJ1-5
v_call: TRBV6-2/TRBV6-3
clone_size: -
cdr3_nt: TGTGCCAGCAGTTACAGGGGGGATGATCAGCCCCAGCATTTT
cdr3_aa: CASSYRGDDQPQHF

d_call: -
j_call: TRBJ1-6
v_call: TRBV5-1
clone_size: -
cdr3_nt: TGCGCCAGCTCCCGGGAACGGGGGAATTCACCCCTCCACTTT
cdr3_aa: CASSRERGNSPLHF

d_call: -
j_call: TRBJ1-2
v_call: TRBV9
clone_size: -
cdr3_nt: TGTGCCAGCAGCGGCTCGGGTGGCTACACCTTC
cdr3_aa: CASSGSGGYTF

d_call: -
j_call: TRBJ1-5
v_call: TRBV28
clone_size: -
cdr3_nt: TGTGCCAGCAGTTCCTTAGACCAGCCCCAGCATTTT
cdr3_aa: CASSSLDQPQHF

d_call: -
j_call: TRBJ2-3
v_call: TRBV15
clone_size: -
cdr3_nt: TGTGCCACCAGCAGAGATCGACTCACAGATACGCAGTATTTT
cdr3_aa: CATSRDRLTDTQYF

d_call: -
j_call: TRBJ1-2
v_call: TRBV30
clone_size: -
cdr3_nt: TGTGCCTGGAGTGTAAATCGGATCCCAGGGAGTGGCTACACCTTC
cdr3_aa: CAWSVNRIPGSGYTF

d_call: TRBD1
j_call: TRBJ1-2
v_call: TRBV5-6
clone_size: few
cdr3_nt: TGTGCCAGCAGCTTGGGGGCAGGGGGCTCGTATGGCTACACCTTC
cdr3_aa: CASSLGAGGSYGYTF

d_call: TRBD2
j_call: TRBJ2-3
v_call: TRBV4-1
clone_size: -
cdr3_nt: TGCGCCAGCAGCCTTACCGGGACTAGCGGTAGCACAGATACGCAGTATTTT
cdr3_aa: CASSLTGTSGSTDTQYF

d_call: TRBD2
j_call: TRBJ2-1
v_call: TRBV2
clone_size: -
cdr3_nt: TGTGCCAGCAGTCAGACTAGCTCGAATGAGCAGTTCTTC
cdr3_aa: CASSQTSSNEQFF

d_call: -
j_call: TRBJ1-2
v_call: TRBV18
clone_size: -
cdr3_nt: TGTGCCAGCTCACCCGACAGGTATATGGGTGGCTACACCTTC
cdr3_aa: CASSPDRYMGGYTF

d_call: -
j_call: TRBJ2-3
v_call: TRBV2
clone_size: once
cdr3_nt: TGTGCCAGCAGTGTAGCCCCCCCTCGTGTCACAGATACGCAGTATTTT
cdr3_aa: CASSVAPPRVTDTQYF

d_call: TRBD1
j_call: TRBJ2-3
v_call: TRBV10-3
clone_size: -
cdr3_nt: TGTGCCATCAGTGAGTCGACAGGGGAAAGAGATACGCAGTATTTT
cdr3_aa: CAISESTGERDTQYF

d_call: -
j_call: TRBJ2-2
v_call: TRBV7-3
clone_size: -
cdr3_nt: TGTGCCAGCAGCCCCGGGCCTCAACGGGGCGGGGAGCTGTTTTTT
cdr3_aa: CASSPGPQRGGELFF